Shown below are 25 T cell receptor beta chains from a single sample sequenced in a study of blood T cell repertoires in COVID-19. The protocol was immunoSEQ multiplex PCR, while the TCRdb copy is restricted to in-frame clones and leaves out a portion. The table shows some 350,000 clones, with around 88% occurring only once. The sequenced sample was peripheral blood. The receptor source for this set is a man in his thirties or forties with active or convalescent COVID-19.

V gene TRBV6-1 combines with J gene TRBJ2-7; TRBD1 might be the D (6 bases). The CDR3 consists of 14 residues. The V end lost 1 base, the J end lost 2 bases, and 9 bases lay between the germline ends. The germline V gene has CDR1 MNHNS and CDR2 SASEGT. The DNA of the CDR3 is TGTGCCAGCAGTGAAGAGGACAGCACCTACGAGCAGTACTTC. As protein: CASSEEDSTYEQYF.

This clone was seen more than once but under ten times. V gene TRBV5-8 combines with J gene TRBJ2-1; the match to TRBD1 covers 9 bases. Trimming cost V 6 bases and J 1 base; bases outside gene matches: 5. From germline, CDR1 is SGHTS and CDR2 YDEGEE. The CDR3 has 15 residues. The CDR3 sequence: CASTPGQGSYNEQFF. The CDR3, as DNA: TGTGCCAGCACCCCGGGACAGGGTTCCTACAATGAGCAGTTCTTC.

J is TRBJ1-1 and V is TRBV11-3, with D tentatively TRBD1 (5 bases). Germline V CDR1 and CDR2: SGHNT, YENEEA. Trimming stripped 3 bases from V and 7 bases from J, with 9 bases between. The CDR3 totals 12 residues. The DNA of the CDR3 is TGTGCCAGCAGCTTTGGACACGGTGAAGCTTTCTTT. This encodes CASSFGHGEAFF. The variable domain in full, with the rest retrieved from reference TRBV11-3 and TRBJ1-1, is EAGVVQSPRYKIIEKKQPVAFWCNPISGHNTLYWYLQNLGQGPELLIRYENEEAVDDSQLPKDRFSAERLKGVDSTLKIQPAELGDSAVYLCASSFGHGEAFFGQGTRLTVV.

V usage is TRBV18 and J usage is TRBJ2-2; D might be TRBD2 (5 bases). This CDR3 has 13 amino acids. Germline-derived CDR1 and CDR2 are KGHSH and LQKENI. V shed 0 bases and J shed 6 bases, with 5 bases lying between them. The CDR3 DNA reads TGTGCCAGCTCACCACCGGGAGCCGGGGAGCTGTTTTTT. It is translated as CASSPPGAGELFF. Complete variable domain (other parts from reference TRBV18 and TRBJ2-2): NAGVMQNPRHLVRRRGQEARLRCSPMKGHSHVYWYRQLPEEGLKFMVYLQKENIIDESGMPKERFSAEFPKEGPSILRIQQVVRGDSAAYFCASSPPGAGELFFGEGSRLTVL.

The chain combines TRBV5-3 with TRBJ2-6, with D possibly matching TRBD1 (6 bases). Being an ORF, TRBV5-3 has a function that is uncertain. The CDR3 contains 16 residues. The germline V and J ends were trimmed by 8 bases and 0 bases, with 15 bases remaining between them. The CDR3: CASTGSSLSGANVLTF. DNA of the CDR3: TGTGCCAGTACAGGGAGCTCACTCTCTGGGGCCAACGTCCTGACTTTC.

This chain connects TRBV28 to TRBJ1-6; D is unclear. The germline CDR1 and CDR2 sequences are MDHEN and SYDVKM. The CDR3 sequence is 12 residues long. Trimming took 5 bases from V and 13 from J, leaving 12 bases between them. The CDR3 loop is CASSAYIGPLHF. The CDR3 nucleotides are TGTGCCAGCAGTGCATACATCGGGCCCCTCCACTTT.

V is TRBV12-3 or TRBV12-4 and J is TRBJ1-4; 7 nucleotides match TRBD1. Losses at the gene ends were 5 bases for V and 7 bases for J; bases not matched to a gene: 4. The CDR3 runs to 13 residues. CDR3 residues: CASSGGGGEKLFF. The CDR3 bases are TGTGCCAGCAGTGGAGGGGGCGGTGAAAAACTGTTTTTT.

J is TRBJ2-7 and V is TRBV6-5; 8 nucleotides match TRBD2. The V segment lost 7 bases and the J segment 6 bases; nucleotides outside the gene matches: 8. Germline V gene lookup returns CDR1 MNHEY and CDR2 SVGAGI. This CDR3 is built from 13 residues. CDR3 loop: CASIGGASFEQYF. CDR3 sequence (DNA): TGTGCCAGCATCGGGGGGGCCTCTTTCGAGCAGTACTTC.

This sequence joins TRBV30 and TRBJ1-6; weak D call: TRBD1 (5 bases). The germline V gene has CDR1 GTSNPN and CDR2 SVGIG (reference sequence). V lost 3 bases and J 6 bases, leaving 12 bases between the germline ends. The length of the CDR3 is 14 residues. The CDR3 sequence is CAWSLRRGNSPLHF. The CDR3 DNA is TGTGCCTGGAGCCTCCGGAGGGGTAATTCACCCCTCCACTTT.

This chain links TRBV18 with TRBJ2-2; the match to TRBD1 covers 8 bases. Germline V gives CDR1 KGHSH, CDR2 LQKENI. The CDR3 runs to 14 residues. The V and J ends lost 3 bases and 3 bases, in that order; junction bases with no gene match: 0. As DNA, the CDR3 is TGTGCCAGCTCACCGGGACAGGACACCGGGGAGCTGTTTTTT. Translating gives CASSPGQDTGELFF.

The chain links TRBV7-2 to TRBJ2-3; 16 positions match TRBD2. The CDR3 totals 19 residues. The V gene's germline CDR1 is SGHTA and CDR2 FQGNSA. V lost 4 bases, J lost 4 bases, and 11 bases stayed unmatched. This CDR3 reads CASSSGTSGRESEADTQYF. The CDR3 DNA reads as TGTGCCAGCAGCTCGGGGACTAGCGGGAGGGAAAGTGAGGCAGATACGCAGTATTTT. The full variable domain, in which reference TRBV7-2 and TRBJ2-3 provide the parts outside the CDR3, is GAGVSQSPSNKVTEKGKDVELRCDPISGHTALYWYRQSLGQGLEFLIYFQGNSAPDKSGLPSDRFSAERTGGSVSTLTIQRTQQEDSAVYLCASSSGTSGRESEADTQYFGPGTRLTVL.

The chain recombines TRBV4-2 with TRBJ1-1; D might be TRBD1 (5 bases). The germline CDR1 and CDR2 sequences are LGHNA and YNFKEQ. V dropped 1 base and J dropped 5 bases, with 11 bases sitting between them. The length of the CDR3 is 14 residues. The CDR3 DNA follows: TGTGCCAGCAGCCAAGTCGGGGGAGAGACTGAAGCTTTCTTT. Translating it yields CASSQVGGETEAFF.

The V and J genes are TRBV3-1 (or the pseudogene TRBV3-2) and TRBJ2-7; TRBD2 matches at 12 bases. Per germline, CDR1 LGHDT and CDR2 YNNKEL (reference sequence). V shed 3 bases and J 5 bases; nucleotides not matched to a gene: 2. There are 14 residues in the CDR3. As DNA, the CDR3 is TGTGCCAGCAGCCATCGACTAGCGGGGGACGAGCAGTACTTC. This sequence encodes CASSHRLAGDEQYF.

The rearrangement links TRBV2 to TRBJ1-1, with D possibly TRBD1 on 5 matching bases. Per germline, CDR1 SNHLY and CDR2 FYNNEI. This CDR3 region has 15 residues. The V and J ends lost 6 bases and 5 bases respectively, with 19 bases between them. CDR3 coding DNA: TGTGCCAGCAGCCGAAGGGCGCAGGGAAGAACTGAAGCTTTCTTT. Its protein product is CASSRRAQGRTEAFF.

The genes are TRBV7-9 and TRBJ1-5; TRBD1 is a possible D gene (5 bases). Trimming removed 4 bases from V and 9 bases from J, with 19 bases in between. CDR3 length: 15 residues. Looked up from germline, CDR1 is SEHNR and CDR2 is FQNEAQ (reference sequence). CDR3 protein: CASSSGSGVWMPQHF. The DNA for the CDR3 is TGTGCCAGCAGCTCTGGCTCGGGGGTCTGGATGCCCCAGCATTTT.

This sequence joins TRBV5-1 and TRBJ2-3; D might be TRBD1 (5 bases). The CDR3 is 13 residues long. The V gene lost 7 bases and the J gene lost 1 base, with 10 bases spanning the gap. Germline-derived CDR1 and CDR2 are SGHRS and YFSETQ. The CDR3 bases are TGCGCCAGCGGACAAGGGGGCACAGATACGCAGTATTTT. Encoded protein: CASGQGGTDTQYF.

This clone has just a few counts. The chain uses TRBV6-6 and TRBJ2-7; D uncertain. Germline-derived CDR1 and CDR2 are MNHNY and SVGAGI (reference sequence). V shed 4 bases and J shed 5 bases, with 18 bases lying between them. This CDR3 has 15 amino acids. The CDR3 DNA reads as TGTGCCAGCAGTTCCCAACCTCAAGCAGGCCACGAGCAGTACTTC. Translated, it gives CASSSQPQAGHEQYF.

The V and J genes are TRBV10-3 and TRBJ1-5; no definite D call. V lost 0 bases and J 2 bases, leaving 11 bases between the germline ends. Looked up from germline, CDR1 is ENHRY and CDR2 is SYGVKD. The CDR3 is 16 amino acids. Here the CDR3 DNA reads TGTGCCATCAGTGAGTCGATCCGACGGGGCAATCAGCCCCAGCATTTT. Translation gives CAISESIRRGNQPQHF.

This chain joins TRBV5-5 and TRBJ2-7; 7 bases line up with TRBD1. This CDR3 has 16 amino acids. The J segment lost 3 bases and the V segment lost 3 bases, leaving 12 bases of the junction unmatched. CDR1 and CDR2 from the germline V gene are SGHKS and YYEKEE (reference sequence). The DNA of the CDR3 is TGTGCCAGCAGCTCCCAAGGGACAGCCGTTCTCTACGAGCAGTACTTC. This sequence encodes CASSSQGTAVLYEQYF.

This sequence joins TRBV5-1 and TRBJ2-1, with TRBD2 matching over 7 bases. V lost 0 bases to trimming and J lost 10 bases; unmatched junction nucleotides: 4. The V gene's germline CDR1 is SGHRS and CDR2 YFSETQ. CDR3 length: 13 amino acids. The CDR3 DNA sequence: TGCGCCAGCAGCTTGGGGAGCGGGGACGAGCAGTTCTTC. Translated: CASSLGSGDEQFF.

J is TRBJ1-5 and V is TRBV6-5; possible D gene TRBD1, 5 bases. The germline V and J ends were trimmed by 4 bases and 2 bases, with 9 bases remaining between them. CDR3 size: 14 residues. The V gene's germline CDR1 is MNHEY and CDR2 SVGAGI. In DNA, the CDR3 is TGTGCCAGCAGTTCTGACAGACGCAATCAGCCCCAGCATTTT. Translating gives CASSSDRRNQPQHF.

The genes are TRBV19 and TRBJ1-5, with 9 bases fitting TRBD1. The CDR3 loop spans 16 amino acids. J was trimmed by 6 bases and V by 4 bases; bases with no gene match: 10. Germline CDR1 is LNHDA and CDR2 is SQIVND (reference sequence). The CDR3 here is CASSTYGTGGSQPQHF. The CDR3 nucleotides read TGTGCCAGTAGTACATACGGAACAGGGGGCTCTCAGCCCCAGCATTTT. The full variable domain, with the rest looked up from reference TRBV19 and TRBJ1-5, is DGGITQSPKYLFRKEGQNVTLSCEQNLNHDAMYWYRQDPGQGLRLIYYSQIVNDFQKGDIAEGYSVSREKKESFPLTVTSAQKNPTAFYLCASSTYGTGGSQPQHFGDGTRLSIL.

The table lists this clone with a few counts. This chain connects TRBV6-1 to TRBJ1-2, with D possibly being TRBD1 (5 bases). With 2 bases removed from V and 4 bases from J, the gap between germline ends came to 8 bases. From germline, CDR1 is MNHNS and CDR2 SASEGT. CDR3 length equals 13 residues. The CDR3 region is CASSESGPYGYTF. The CDR3 bases are TGTGCCAGCAGTGAATCAGGGCCCTATGGCTACACCTTC.

The genes are TRBV3-1 (or the pseudogene TRBV3-2) and TRBJ2-3; 7 bases match TRBD2. With 2 bases clipped from V and 2 bases from J, the junction kept 4 bases outside the gene matches. The CDR3 sequence is 15 residues long. Germline V gives CDR1 LGHDT, CDR2 YNNKEL (reference sequence). The CDR3 DNA reads TGTGCCAGCAGCCAACTAGCGGCTTCCACAGATACGCAGTATTTT. It codes for CASSQLAASTDTQYF.

To note about this clone: At one of its ends the junction is not consistent with the germline gene, which may arise from a read error. V and J are TRBV6-5 and TRBJ2-7; weak D call: TRBD2 (6 bases). CDR3 size: 12 residues. The germline V gene has CDR1 MNHEY and CDR2 SVGAGI. The CDR3 region is CASSYWRVEQYF. In DNA, the CDR3 is TGTGCCAGCAGCTACTGGAGGGTTGAGCAGTACTTC.